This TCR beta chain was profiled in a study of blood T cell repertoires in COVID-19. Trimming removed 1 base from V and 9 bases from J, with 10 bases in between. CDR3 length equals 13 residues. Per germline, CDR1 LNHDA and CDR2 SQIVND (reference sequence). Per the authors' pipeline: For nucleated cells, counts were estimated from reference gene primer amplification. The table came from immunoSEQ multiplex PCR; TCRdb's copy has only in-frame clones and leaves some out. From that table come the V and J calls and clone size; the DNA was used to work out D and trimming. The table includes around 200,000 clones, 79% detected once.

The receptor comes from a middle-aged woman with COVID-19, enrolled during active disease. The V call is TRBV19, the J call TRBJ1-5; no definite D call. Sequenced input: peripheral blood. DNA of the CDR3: TGTGCCAGTAGTATAGGAGGATTGCGGCCCCAGCATTTT. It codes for CASSIGGLRPQHF.